What follows are 22 T cell receptor beta chains derived from one specimen sequenced in a study of glioma-infiltrating T cells. The iRepertoire nested amplicon-rescue multiplex PCR amplified TCR alpha and beta CDR3s from RNA. TCRdb independently ran MiXCR on the multiplex PCR reads; one entry per CDR3 protein. The sample yields roughly 190,000 distinct CDR3 sequences, around 32% seen once. The specimen was glioma tissue, nonneoplastic brain tissue, or PBMCs (not recorded which). These receptors all stem from a human donor with low-grade glioma or glioblastoma, undergoing nonglioma brain surgery, or in good health (not recorded which).

The rearrangement uses TRBV30 and TRBJ1-2; no clear D gene. Germline loops: CDR1 GTSNPN, CDR2 SVGIG (reference sequence). This CDR3 has 11 residues. V lost 3 bases and J 8 bases, leaving 10 bases between the germline ends. DNA of the CDR3: TGTGCCTGGAGCGTAGGGATCGGCTACACCTTC. Its translation: CAWSVGIGYTF. Supplemented by reference TRBV30 and TRBJ1-2, the full variable domain reads SQTIHQWPATLVQPVGSPLSLECTVEGTSNPNLYWYRQAAGRGLQLLFYSVGIGQISSEVPQNLSASRPQDRQFILSSKKLLLSDSGFYLCAWSVGIGYTFGSGTRLTVV.

This clonotype was observed at least ten times. The chain is built from TRBV7-9 and TRBJ1-1; D not resolved. The CDR3 consists of 19 residues. The V and J ends lost 0 bases and 2 bases respectively, with 22 bases between them. CDR1 is SEHNR and CDR2 is FQNEAQ in the germline V gene (reference sequence). As DNA, the CDR3 is TGTGCCAGCAGCTTAGCTGACCCGATTTCACTCCGGGGAAACACTGAAGCTTTCTTT. Its translation is CASSLADPISLRGNTEAFF.

This clonotype was picked up a small number of times. The CDR3 DNA is TGTGCCAGTAGTATAGAAAAGCATCGCCAGCGGGAGTCCTACTACGAGCAGTACTTC. It translates to CASSIEKHRQRESYYEQYF. This chain links TRBV19 with TRBJ2-7; 8 nucleotides line up with TRBD2. This CDR3 spans 19 amino acids. After removal of 0 bases from V and 3 bases from J, the junction contained 16 bases not matched to a gene. The germline V gene has CDR1 LNHDA and CDR2 SQIVND (reference sequence).

This clonotype was picked up many times. This chain uses TRBV18 with TRBJ2-1; 7 bases align to TRBD1. Unmatched junction bases numbered 12, after V lost 3 bases and J lost 7 bases. The CDR3 totals 16 residues. Germline-derived CDR1 and CDR2 are KGHSH and LQKENI. The CDR3 reads CASSPQGQNFRNEQFF. For the CDR3, the DNA is TGTGCCAGCTCACCCCAGGGACAGAACTTCCGAAATGAGCAGTTCTTC.

The V gene is TRBV27, the J gene TRBJ1-5; D unresolved. Germline V gene data show CDR1 as MNHEY and CDR2 as SMNVEV (reference sequence). The CDR3 runs 14 residues. For the CDR3, the DNA is TGTGTTAGCAGTTACCGAGCTAGCAATCAGCCCCAGCATTTT. Protein: CVSSYRASNQPQHF.

Concerning this clonotype itself: One base away lies a much larger clone, so this may be a sequencing read error. The chain carries TRBV18 and TRBJ2-1; possibly TRBD2 for D (5 bases). This CDR3 is 15 amino acids long. Germline V gene sequence: CDR1 KGHSH, CDR2 LQKENI. In DNA, the CDR3 is TGTGCCAGCCCACCGGGGTTCCAAGTTTTCGATGAGCAGTTCTTC. Protein sequence: CASPPGFQVFDEQFF.

A note on this clonotype: This could be a read error, since a much larger clone is one nucleotide away. The V call is TRBV7-3, the J call TRBJ2-1, with a possible D match to TRBD2 (6 bases). The CDR3 loop spans 13 amino acids. Germline assignment: CDR1 SGHTA and CDR2 FQGTGA. V was shortened by 5 bases and J by 6 bases, with 11 bases between the two germline ends. The CDR3 DNA reads as TGTGCCAGCAGCGGAGGGCGACCCAATGAGCAGTTCTTC. The encoded protein is CASSGGRPNEQFF.

This clonotype occurred many times. The chain recombines TRBV20-1 with TRBJ1-4, with D maybe TRBD1 (5 bases). The CDR3 length is 13 residues. V lost 4 bases and J 7 bases, leaving 13 bases between the germline ends. Germline CDR1 and CDR2: DFQATT and SNEGSKA (reference sequence). As DNA, the CDR3 is TGCAGTGCTACCGGGGCCGAGGGTGAAAAACTGTTTTTT. Its protein product is CSATGAEGEKLFF.

There are a few counts of this clonotype. The chain links TRBV7-3 to TRBJ2-7; 9 bases match TRBD2. The J segment lost 9 bases and the V segment lost 5 bases, leaving 8 bases of the junction unmatched. CDR1 is SGHTA and CDR2 is FQGTGA in the germline V gene. There are 13 residues in the CDR3. This chain's CDR3 is CASSPSRTSAQYF. As DNA, the CDR3 is TGTGCCAGCAGCCCCAGCCGGACTAGCGCGCAGTACTTC.

Ten or more counts support this clonotype. The rearrangement links TRBV20-1 to TRBJ2-2, with a weak D call TRBD1 (6 bases). In germline, CDR1 is DFQATT, CDR2 SNEGSKA (reference sequence). The germline V and J ends were trimmed by 6 bases and 3 bases, with 14 bases remaining between them. The CDR3 extends over 14 amino acids. As DNA, the CDR3 is TGCAGTGCCACCGGGACACAAGACACCGGGGAGCTGTTTTTT. Residues: CSATGTQDTGELFF.

This clonotype appeared many times. The chain links TRBV6-1 to TRBJ2-2; 13 bases agree with TRBD2. The V and J ends lost 7 bases and 7 bases, in that order; junction bases with no gene match: 9. There are 16 residues in the CDR3. Germline CDR1 MNHNS, CDR2 SASEGT. CDR3 in DNA: TGTGCCAGCACCGAGATTCGGACTAGCGGGAGCGGGGAGCTGTTTTTT. This translates into CASTEIRTSGSGELFF.

In this sample, this clonotype turned up many times. V gene TRBV20-1 combines with J gene TRBJ1-2; D gene ambiguous. Germline CDR1 and CDR2: DFQATT and SNEGSKA (reference sequence). The V and J ends lost 1 base and 4 bases respectively, with 10 bases between them. CDR3 length equals 13 residues. In DNA form, the CDR3 reads TGCAGTGCTAGAGCATCTCCGTCCTATGGCTACACCTTC. As protein: CSARASPSYGYTF.

V is TRBV4-1 and J is TRBJ2-2; the D gene is possibly TRBD1 (5 bases). Germline V gene data show CDR1 as MGHRA and CDR2 as YSYEKL. With 4 bases removed from V and 1 base from J, the gap between germline ends came to 10 bases. The CDR3 has 15 amino acids. The chain's CDR3 is CASSRSQGNTGELFF. DNA of the CDR3: TGCGCCAGCAGCCGATCCCAGGGGAACACCGGGGAGCTGTTTTTT.

A few counts support this clonotype. V gene TRBV7-9 combines with J gene TRBJ2-1; TRBD2 matches at 8 bases. The CDR3 loop spans 16 amino acids. V was clipped by 6 bases and J by 1 base; unmatched bases: 8. Germline values: CDR1 SEHNR, CDR2 FQNEAQ (reference sequence). In nucleotides, the CDR3 is TGTGCCAGCAGATATCTAGCGGGTGCGTCCTACAATGAGCAGTTCTTC. Its translation: CASRYLAGASYNEQFF. The full variable domain, with the rest looked up from reference TRBV7-9 and TRBJ2-1, is DTGVSQNPRHKITKRGQNVTFRCDPISEHNRLYWYRQTLGQGPEFLTYFQNEAQLEKSRLLSDRFSAERPKGSFSTLEIQRTEQGDSAMYLCASRYLAGASYNEQFFGPGTRLTVL.

Comments on this clonotype: It may be a read error: a sequence one base away is much more abundant. The chain carries TRBV6-2 or TRBV6-3 and TRBJ2-6; 7 bases are shared with TRBD1. The CDR3 contains 16 residues. CDR1 and CDR2 from the germline V gene are MNHEY and SVGEGT. The CDR3 sequence: CASSPQGNSGANILTF. CDR3 sequence (DNA): TGTGCCAGCAGCCCACAGGGGAACTCTGGGGCCAACATCCTGACTTTC.

V is TRBV29-1 and J is TRBJ2-7; 13 nucleotides match TRBD2. The CDR3 loop spans 15 amino acids. V shed 6 bases, J shed 4 bases, and the junction held 9 bases outside the gene matches. Germline V gene data show CDR1 as SQVTM and CDR2 as ANQGSEA. CDR3 sequence: CSVAPGLAGVYEQYF. The CDR3 bases are TGCAGCGTCGCCCCTGGACTAGCGGGAGTTTACGAGCAGTACTTC.

This clonotype was observed at least ten times. V is TRBV4-2 and J is TRBJ2-7; 7 bases match TRBD2. The CDR3 totals 16 residues. CDR1 is LGHNA, CDR2 YNFKEQ, per germline. The ends lost 4 bases at V and 7 bases at J; junction bases unmatched: 16. CDR3 nucleotides: TGTGCCAGCAGCCTTTCGACGCAGCGGGACCTAAGGGAGCAGTACTTC. Its protein is CASSLSTQRDLREQYF.

This clonotype was seen only once. Mismatch with germline at one junction end may stem from a read error. This chain links TRBV27 with TRBJ2-5, with D maybe TRBD2 (5 bases). Germline values: CDR1 MNHEY, CDR2 SMNVEV (reference sequence). The CDR3 covers 15 residues. This CDR3 reads CASSFRLSFGETKCF. CDR3 nucleotides: TGTGCCAGCAGTTTCCGGCTATCATTCGGGGAGACCAAGTGCTTC.

In the case of this clonotype: A much larger clonotype is one base distant, so this may be a read error. V usage is TRBV18 and J usage is TRBJ1-2, with D hard to call. The CDR3 length is 13 residues. Germline-derived CDR1 and CDR2 are KGHSH and LQKENI. The CDR3: CSSSPPGSDGYTF. CDR3 bases: TGTTCCAGCTCACCTCCAGGAAGCGATGGCTACACCTTC.

This clonotype turned up a few times. The rearrangement links TRBV9 to TRBJ1-1, with D tentatively TRBD1 (6 bases). Trimming cost V 0 bases and J 10 bases, with 19 bases left between them. Germline V CDR1 and CDR2: SGDLS, YYNGEE. CDR3 length: 15 residues. CDR3 region: CASSVESAGARVAFF. The CDR3 coding sequence is TGTGCCAGCAGCGTAGAATCGGCAGGGGCAAGAGTAGCTTTCTTT.

This clonotype was seen many times. The rearrangement joins TRBV2 to TRBJ1-2; the D is unclear. CDR3 length equals 13 residues. V was pared by 1 base and J by 4 bases, with 7 bases between. The germline V gene has CDR1 SNHLY and CDR2 FYNNEI. The CDR3 DNA reads TGTGCCAGCAGTGAAGGGTCCCTCTATGGCTACACCTTC. This codes for CASSEGSLYGYTF.

The count of this clonotype is one. A much larger clone lies one base from this, so it may be a read error. The chain combines TRBV28 with TRBJ2-1, with D possibly TRBD2 on 5 matching bases. The CDR3 contains 17 residues. Germline V gives CDR1 MDHEN, CDR2 SYDVKM. Here the CDR3 reads CASTGSGSPEAYNEQSF. The CDR3 DNA follows: TGTGCCAGCACGGGCAGCGGCAGCCCGGAAGCCTACAATGAGCAGTCCTTC.